What follows describes a single TCR beta chain. As yet, its antigen is unknown. Donors contributed one heparinised blood draw apiece, averaging about 120 mL. The sample comes from a study of beta chain features in type 1 diabetes. CDR1 and CDR2 from the germline V gene are SGHNT and YYREEE (reference sequence). V shed 0 bases, J shed 3 bases, and the junction held 6 bases outside the gene matches. The CDR3 has 17 residues. Whole-study results and caveats: Among all four CD4+ subsets, Type 1 diabetes patients had TCRB CDR3s that were moderately but significantly shorter. Cells expressing TCR highly could be over-represented by cDNA sequencing. Patients' naive, central memory and regulatory TCRB repertoires appeared more alike than those of healthy donors.

The isolated RNA, all of it, was reverse transcribed, so expressed TCRB transcripts were what got sequenced. Using immunoSEQ multiplex PCR, the repertoire was profiled, and TCRdb retains in-frame clones only, with some absent. The sample comprises hundreds of thousands of clones, 14% of which are singletons, and 0.015% to 0.02% rests with the top ten. The TCR comes from a man aged 25-45 years with type 1 diabetes. The sequencing sample was made of naive CD4+ T cells from blood. This chain links TRBV5-4 with TRBJ2-1; 10 bases match TRBD2. In nucleotides, the CDR3 is TGTGCCAGCAGCTTGGCGCCGGGACTAGCGAGCTACAATGAGCAGTTCTTC. Its translation: CASSLAPGLASYNEQFF.